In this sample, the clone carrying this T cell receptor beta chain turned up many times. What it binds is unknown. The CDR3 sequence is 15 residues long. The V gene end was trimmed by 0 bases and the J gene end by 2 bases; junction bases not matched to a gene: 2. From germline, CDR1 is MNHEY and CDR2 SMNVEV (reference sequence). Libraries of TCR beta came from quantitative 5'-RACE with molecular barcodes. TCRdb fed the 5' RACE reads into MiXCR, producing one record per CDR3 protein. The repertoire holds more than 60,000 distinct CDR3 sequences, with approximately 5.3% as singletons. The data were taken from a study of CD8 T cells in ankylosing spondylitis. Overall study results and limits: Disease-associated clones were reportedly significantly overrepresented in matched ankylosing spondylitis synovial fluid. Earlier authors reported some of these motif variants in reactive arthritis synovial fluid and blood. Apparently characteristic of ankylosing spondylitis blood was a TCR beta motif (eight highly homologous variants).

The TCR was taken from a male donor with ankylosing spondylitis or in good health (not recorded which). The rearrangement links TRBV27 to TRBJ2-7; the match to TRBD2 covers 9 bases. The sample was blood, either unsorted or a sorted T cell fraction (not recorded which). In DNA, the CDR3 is TGTGCCAGCAGTTTATCTAGCGGGGGACCCTACGAGCAGTACTTC. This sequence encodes CASSLSSGGPYEQYF.